One T cell receptor (beta chain) is described in this entry. This sample stems from a study of shared clonotypes between healthy human individuals. The repertoire was sequenced with immunoSEQ multiplex PCR; TCRdb's copy has only in-frame clones and lacks some. The table lists about a million clones, about 80% of them singletons. The sample was memory CD4+ T cells from PBMCs. Subset indicated: CD45RA-negative fraction. The receptor comes from a man aged 18 to 35 in good health. Some clones in this sample may be carry-over from other donors' samples.

CDR3 loop: CASSLHFQGPLNTGELFF. The CDR3 nucleotides read TGTGCCAGCAGCTTACACTTCCAAGGGCCCCTGAACACCGGGGAGCTGTTTTTT. The rearrangement links TRBV7-3 to TRBJ2-2, with D unclear. CDR1 and CDR2 (germline): SGHTA, FQGTGA. The CDR3 spans 18 residues. V lost 2 bases to trimming and J lost 1 base, with 17 bases between them.